In its sample, the clone carrying this T cell receptor beta chain was seen many times. What it binds is unknown. The entry originates in a study of regulatory T cells in long-lasting Graves disease. Whole-study findings and limits: Favored gene segments in persistent disease were TRBV28, TRBJ1-2 and TRBJ2-5.

iRepertoire HTBI primers and Arm-PCR of CDR3 regions built TCR beta libraries. From the multiplex PCR reads, TCRdb called clonotypes with MiXCR, one entry per CDR3 protein. This sample has some 250,000 distinct CDR3 sequences, with around a sixth found just once. Specified time point: newly diagnosed GD, antithyroid drugs for less than 3 months. From RNA extracted from PBMCs, the TCR library was made. Graves' disease diagnosis used American Thyroid Association guidelines. Those enrolled as patients came out of an endocrinology department in Xi'an, China. The V end lost 5 bases, the J end lost 1 base, and 15 bases lay between the germline ends. From germline, CDR1 is LNHDA and CDR2 SQIVND (reference sequence). This CDR3 has 15 residues. The data were also submitted as part of a second study, on T cells in Graves' hyperthyroidism and ophthalmopathy. That publication notes: The HTBI primer set drove a first-round RT-PCR of the TCR CDR3.

Sequencing used peripheral blood mononuclear cells (PBMCs), obtained at new diagnosis, from a patient treated with antithyroid drugs. The TCR comes from a woman aged 30 to 39 with Graves disease. V usage is TRBV19 and J usage is TRBJ2-7; perhaps D is TRBD1 or TRBD2 (5 bases each). CDR3 sequence: CASSSRDGRSYEQYF. The CDR3 DNA reads TGTGCCAGTAGTTCTCGGGACGGCCGATCCTACGAGCAGTACTTC.